Shown below are 17 T cell receptor beta chains from a single sample sequenced in a study of T-cell memory formation after mild COVID-19. A single record per CDR3 protein comes from TCRdb applying MiXCR to the 5' RACE reads. This sample has fewer than 700,000 distinct CDR3 sequences, with 15% to 20% found just once. Material: PBMCs or a T cell subset sorted from them (not recorded which). Receptors originate from an adult woman who had mild COVID-19 (a few samples of this study predate the infection). Cell type and time point are not known.

In this sample, this clonotype turned up a few times. V gene TRBV4-3 combines with J gene TRBJ2-1, with 10 bases identical to TRBD2. V dropped 0 bases and J dropped 0; count of bases not matched to a gene: 8. Germline loops: CDR1 LGHNA, CDR2 YSLEER. The CDR3 length is 19 residues. The CDR3 bases are TGCGCCAGCAGCCAAGATACTAGCGGGGTCATTAGCTCCTACAATGAGCAGTTCTTC. This sequence encodes CASSQDTSGVISSYNEQFF.

The rearrangement links TRBV7-8 to TRBJ1-3; tentative D call: TRBD1 (5 bases). Per the germline V gene, CDR1 is SGHVS and CDR2 is FQNEAQ. Between the trimmed V and J ends, which lost 6 bases and 1 base, there was a span of 16 bases. The CDR3 loop spans 16 amino acids. The CDR3 nucleotides read TGTGCCAGCAGTAGCCAGCGGGGCTCGTCTGGAAACACCATATATTTT. This translates into CASSSQRGSSGNTIYF.

CDR3 amino acids: CASSAGTSHYNEQFF. The CDR3 region has the DNA TGTGCCAGCAGTGCCGGGACTTCGCATTACAATGAGCAGTTCTTC. This chain uses TRBV25-1 with TRBJ2-1; TRBD2 might be the D (6 bases). Trimming left V 4 bases short and J 4 bases short, with 14 bases between. The germline V gene encodes CDR1 MGHDK and CDR2 SYGVNS. The CDR3 is 15 amino acids.

The chain couples TRBV24-1 to TRBJ2-5; TRBD1 matches at 9 bases. Per the germline V gene, CDR1 is KGHDR and CDR2 is SFDVKD. The CDR3 consists of 15 residues. J gave up 1 base and V 3 bases, and 2 bases lay outside the gene matches. This CDR3 reads CATSDPGQGQETQYF. Here the CDR3 DNA reads TGTGCCACCAGTGATCCGGGACAGGGCCAAGAGACCCAGTACTTC.

This clonotype was observed a few times. This chain joins TRBV25-1 and TRBJ2-7, with TRBD1 matching over 7 bases. The V gene's germline CDR1 is MGHDK and CDR2 SYGVNS. The V segment lost 2 bases and the J segment 2 bases; nucleotides outside the gene matches: 6. The length of the CDR3 is 15 residues. The DNA for the CDR3 is TGTGCCAGCAGTGAACCGGCCGGACAGGCCTACGAGCAGTACTTC. Protein: CASSEPAGQAYEQYF.

The chain uses TRBV15 and TRBJ2-5; D possibly corresponds to TRBD2 (6 bases). Per the germline V gene, CDR1 is LNHNV and CDR2 is YYDKDF (reference sequence). V gave up 1 base and J gave up 3 bases, with 12 bases separating them. The CDR3 sequence is 15 residues long. CDR3 sequence (DNA): TGTGCCACCAGCAGAGGGGATACGGGGGAAGAGACCCAGTACTTC. Protein: CATSRGDTGEETQYF.

This clonotype has more than one count but fewer than ten. The chain couples TRBV6-6 to TRBJ1-2; D gene ambiguous. Trimming pared 7 bases from V and 1 base from J, leaving 19 bases between. The CDR3 is made up of 16 amino acids. From germline, CDR1 is MNHNY and CDR2 SVGAGI (reference sequence). CDR3 loop: CASNNGPAPLNYGYTF. CDR3 sequence (DNA): TGTGCCAGCAATAACGGGCCAGCCCCCCTTAACTATGGCTACACCTTC.

This sequence joins TRBV12-3 or TRBV12-4 and TRBJ2-7, with TRBD2 matching over 12 bases. Germline trimming cut 7 bases from V and 2 bases from J; bases unmatched to any gene: 3. The CDR3 covers 14 residues. CDR3 sequence: CASKPSGRAYEQYF. The CDR3 DNA is TGTGCCAGCAAACCTAGCGGGAGGGCCTACGAGCAGTACTTC.

The sample holds a few counts of this clonotype. V and J are TRBV24-1 and TRBJ2-1, with a weak D call TRBD2 (6 bases). Germline CDR1 is KGHDR and CDR2 is SFDVKD. CDR3 size: 17 residues. Trimming removed 3 bases from V and 2 bases from J, with 16 bases in between. CDR3: CATSDTTREVTYNEQFF. CDR3 sequence (DNA): TGTGCCACCAGTGATACCACGAGGGAGGTCACCTACAATGAGCAGTTCTTC.

This clonotype was detected a few times. The gene calls are TRBV7-2 and TRBJ1-1; 7 bases line up with TRBD1. Germline-derived CDR1 and CDR2 are SGHTA and FQGNSA. J was trimmed by 5 bases and V by 0 bases; bases with no gene match: 6. CDR3 length: 15 residues. The CDR3 reads CASSLAPAGGTEAFF. In DNA form, the CDR3 reads TGTGCCAGCAGCTTAGCGCCGGCAGGGGGTACTGAAGCTTTCTTT.

The chain joins TRBV6-2 or TRBV6-3 to TRBJ2-4; 14 bases agree with TRBD2. CDR1 is MNHEY, CDR2 SVGEGT, per germline. J gave up 0 bases and V 0 bases, and 7 bases lay outside the gene matches. The CDR3 contains 20 residues. The CDR3 DNA sequence: TGTGCCAGCAGTTACTCGAGGGGACTAGCGGGGGTTGAAGCCAAAAACATTCAGTACTTC. Translating it yields CASSYSRGLAGVEAKNIQYF.

In its sample, this clonotype was seen a few times. The chain links TRBV5-4 to TRBJ2-2; weak D call: TRBD1 (6 bases). V was clipped by 6 bases and J by 7 bases, with 13 bases between them. Germline V gene data show CDR1 as SGHNT and CDR2 as YYREEE (reference sequence). This CDR3 region has 13 residues. The CDR3 here is CASNLQGNGELFF. CDR3 coding DNA: TGTGCCAGCAACCTGCAGGGGAACGGGGAGCTGTTTTTT.

This clonotype was seen only a few times. The chain couples TRBV20-1 to TRBJ1-1; D not certain. The germline V gene encodes CDR1 DFQATT and CDR2 SNEGSKA (reference sequence). This CDR3 region has 11 residues. V was shortened by 5 bases and J by 3 bases, with 7 bases between the two germline ends. The CDR3 here is CSAGKYTEAFF. The CDR3 DNA sequence: TGCAGTGCTGGAAAGTACACTGAAGCTTTCTTT.

This chain links TRBV5-1 with TRBJ2-3; D not resolved. Germline V gene sequence: CDR1 SGHRS, CDR2 YFSETQ. V was pared by 0 bases and J by 1 base, with 12 bases between. The CDR3 is 16 residues long. DNA for the CDR3: TGCGCCAGCAGCTTGGGGGTCCCGACCCGCACAGATACGCAGTATTTT. Translated, it gives CASSLGVPTRTDTQYF.

The chain uses TRBV6-2 or TRBV6-3 and TRBJ1-1; TRBD1 aligns across 7 bases. Germline CDR1 is MNHEY and CDR2 is SVGEGT. V was pared by 4 bases and J by 5 bases, with 10 bases of the junction left unmatched. The CDR3 runs 15 residues. CDR3 loop: CASSSRSTGNTEAFF. In DNA, the CDR3 is TGTGCCAGCAGTTCCCGATCGACAGGGAATACTGAAGCTTTCTTT.

This sequence joins TRBV2 and TRBJ2-7; TRBD2 aligns across 9 bases. CDR1 is SNHLY, CDR2 FYNNEI, per germline. The CDR3 spans 15 residues. J gave up 1 base and V 2 bases, and 3 bases lay outside the gene matches. This chain's CDR3 is CASSEISGGSYEQYF. CDR3 DNA: TGTGCCAGCAGTGAAATTAGCGGGGGATCCTACGAGCAGTACTTC.

The chain has TRBV9 and TRBJ2-7; tentative D call: TRBD2 (6 bases). Germline V CDR1 and CDR2: SGDLS, YYNGEE. The CDR3 spans 14 residues. V was pared by 0 bases and J by 2 bases, with 9 bases between. The CDR3 is CASSVGTTPYEQYF. Written as DNA, the CDR3 is TGTGCCAGCAGCGTAGGGACTACGCCCTACGAGCAGTACTTC.